This T cell receptor (beta chain) stems from a study of beta chain features in type 1 diabetes. The study, taken as a whole, reports: Reads derived from cDNA could over-represent cells showing high TCR expression.

Expressed TCRB transcripts were sequenced because the entire RNA isolate underwent reverse transcription. Generated by immunoSEQ multiplex PCR, the TCRdb table keeps only in-frame clones and is missing some. Of about 150,000 clones in the sample, around 10% are singletons; the top ten hold 2% to 2.5%. This clone was counted at least ten times. Its antigen remains unidentified. The clonotype was recovered from a young man in good health. The sample comprised central memory CD4+ T cells from blood.

The CDR3 nucleotides are TGTGCCAGCAGCTTAGGGGTCAGCAGCCGGGCGGAGCTGTTTTTT. The encoded protein is CASSLGVSSRAELFF. This chain connects TRBV7-8 to TRBJ2-2; D is undetermined. CDR1 and CDR2 from the germline V gene are SGHVS and FQNEAQ. The CDR3 spans 15 residues. Trimming took 1 base from V and 10 from J, leaving 16 bases between them.